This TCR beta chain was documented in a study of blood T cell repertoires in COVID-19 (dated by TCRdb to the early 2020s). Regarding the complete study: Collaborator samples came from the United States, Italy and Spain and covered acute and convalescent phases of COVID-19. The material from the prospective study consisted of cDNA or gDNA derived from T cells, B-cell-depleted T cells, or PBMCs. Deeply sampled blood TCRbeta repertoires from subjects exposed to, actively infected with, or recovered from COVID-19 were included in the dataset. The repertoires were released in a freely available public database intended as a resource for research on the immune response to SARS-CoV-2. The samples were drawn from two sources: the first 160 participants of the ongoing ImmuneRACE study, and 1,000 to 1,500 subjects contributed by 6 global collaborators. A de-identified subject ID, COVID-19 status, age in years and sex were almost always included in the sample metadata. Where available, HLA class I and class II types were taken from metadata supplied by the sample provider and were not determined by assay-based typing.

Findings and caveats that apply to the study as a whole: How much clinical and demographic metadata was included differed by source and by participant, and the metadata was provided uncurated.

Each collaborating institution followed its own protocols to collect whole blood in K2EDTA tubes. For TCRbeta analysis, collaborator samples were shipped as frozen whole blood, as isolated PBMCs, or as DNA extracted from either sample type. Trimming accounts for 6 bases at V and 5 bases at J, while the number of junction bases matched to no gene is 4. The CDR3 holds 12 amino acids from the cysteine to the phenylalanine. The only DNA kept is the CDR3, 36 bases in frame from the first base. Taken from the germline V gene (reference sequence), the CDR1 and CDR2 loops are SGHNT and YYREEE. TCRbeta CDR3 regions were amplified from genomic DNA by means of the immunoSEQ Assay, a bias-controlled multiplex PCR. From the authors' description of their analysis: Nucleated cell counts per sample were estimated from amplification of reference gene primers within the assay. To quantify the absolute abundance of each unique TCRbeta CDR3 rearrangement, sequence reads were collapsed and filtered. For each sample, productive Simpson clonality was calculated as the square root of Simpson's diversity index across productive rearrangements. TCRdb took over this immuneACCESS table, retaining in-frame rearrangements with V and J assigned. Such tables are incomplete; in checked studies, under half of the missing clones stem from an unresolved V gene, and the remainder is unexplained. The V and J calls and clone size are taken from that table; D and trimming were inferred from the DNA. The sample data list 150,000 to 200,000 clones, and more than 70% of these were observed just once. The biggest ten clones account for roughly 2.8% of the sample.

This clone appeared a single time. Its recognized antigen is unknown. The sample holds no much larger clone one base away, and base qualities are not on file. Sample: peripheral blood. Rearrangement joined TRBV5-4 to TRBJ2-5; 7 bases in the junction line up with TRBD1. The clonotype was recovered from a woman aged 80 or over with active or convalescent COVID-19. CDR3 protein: CASTRGTETQYF. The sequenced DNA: TGTGCCAGCACCAGGGGGACGGAGACCCAGTACTTC. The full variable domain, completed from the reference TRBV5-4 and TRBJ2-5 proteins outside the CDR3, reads ETGVTQSPTHLIKTRGQQVTLRCSSQSGHNTVSWYQQALGQGPQFIFQYYREEENGRGNFPPRFSGLQFPNYSSELNVNALELDDSALYLCASTRGTETQYFGPGTRLLVL.